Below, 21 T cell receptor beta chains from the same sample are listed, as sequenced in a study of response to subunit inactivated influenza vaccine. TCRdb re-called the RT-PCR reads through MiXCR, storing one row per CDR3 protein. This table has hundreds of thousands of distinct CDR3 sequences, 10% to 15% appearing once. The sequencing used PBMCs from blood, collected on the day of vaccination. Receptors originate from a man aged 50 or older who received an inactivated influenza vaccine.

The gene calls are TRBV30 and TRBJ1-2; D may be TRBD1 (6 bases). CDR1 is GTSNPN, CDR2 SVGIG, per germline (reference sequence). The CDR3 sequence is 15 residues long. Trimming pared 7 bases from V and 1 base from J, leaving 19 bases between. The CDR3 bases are TGTGCCTATCTCGGGACACGCGTCCTTAACTATGGCTACACCTTC. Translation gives CAYLGTRVLNYGYTF.

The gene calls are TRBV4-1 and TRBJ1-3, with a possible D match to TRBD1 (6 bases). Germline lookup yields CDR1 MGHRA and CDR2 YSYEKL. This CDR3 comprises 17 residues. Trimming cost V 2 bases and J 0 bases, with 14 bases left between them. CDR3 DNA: TGCGCCAGCAGCCAACCGCCGGGGGGCAACTCTGGAAACACCATATATTTT. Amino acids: CASSQPPGGNSGNTIYF.

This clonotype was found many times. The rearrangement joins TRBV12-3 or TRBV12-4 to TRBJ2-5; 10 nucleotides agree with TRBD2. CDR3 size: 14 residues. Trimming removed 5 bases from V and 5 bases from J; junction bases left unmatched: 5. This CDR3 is CASSRAGGRETQYF. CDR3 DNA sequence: TGTGCCAGCAGTCGAGCGGGGGGGCGTGAGACCCAGTACTTC.

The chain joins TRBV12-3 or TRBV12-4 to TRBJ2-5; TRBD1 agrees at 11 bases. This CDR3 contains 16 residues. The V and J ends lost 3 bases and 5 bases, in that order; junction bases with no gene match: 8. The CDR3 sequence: CASSFTRTGGVETQYF. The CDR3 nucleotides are TGTGCCAGCAGTTTTACTAGGACAGGGGGCGTGGAGACCCAGTACTTC.

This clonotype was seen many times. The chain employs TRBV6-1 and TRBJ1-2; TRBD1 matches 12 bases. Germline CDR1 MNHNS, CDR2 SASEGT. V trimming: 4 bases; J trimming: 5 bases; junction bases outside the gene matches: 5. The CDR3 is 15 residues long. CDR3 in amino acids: CASSGGTGGTYGYTF. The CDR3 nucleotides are TGTGCCAGCAGTGGAGGGACAGGGGGCACGTATGGCTACACCTTC.

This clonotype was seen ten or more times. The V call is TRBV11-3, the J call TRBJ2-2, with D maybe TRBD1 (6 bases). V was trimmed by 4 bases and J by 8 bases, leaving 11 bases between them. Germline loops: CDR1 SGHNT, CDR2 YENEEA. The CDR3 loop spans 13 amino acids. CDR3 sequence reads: CASSSFTGGELFF. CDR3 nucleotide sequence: TGTGCCAGCAGCTCCTTTACAGGGGGGGAGCTGTTTTTT.

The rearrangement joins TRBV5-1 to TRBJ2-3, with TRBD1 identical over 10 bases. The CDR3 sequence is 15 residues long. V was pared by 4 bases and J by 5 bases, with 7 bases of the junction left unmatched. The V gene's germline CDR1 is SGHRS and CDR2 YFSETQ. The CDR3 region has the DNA TGCGCCAGCAGCCTGACAGGGGGCAGAGAAGATACGCAGTATTTT. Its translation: CASSLTGGREDTQYF.

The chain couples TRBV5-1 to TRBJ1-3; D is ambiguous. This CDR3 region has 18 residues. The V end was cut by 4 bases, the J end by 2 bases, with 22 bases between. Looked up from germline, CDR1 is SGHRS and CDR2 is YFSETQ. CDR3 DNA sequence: TGCGCCAGCAGCCGGACCCCTAGGGAATCATCGGCTGGAAACACCATATATTTT. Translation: CASSRTPRESSAGNTIYF.

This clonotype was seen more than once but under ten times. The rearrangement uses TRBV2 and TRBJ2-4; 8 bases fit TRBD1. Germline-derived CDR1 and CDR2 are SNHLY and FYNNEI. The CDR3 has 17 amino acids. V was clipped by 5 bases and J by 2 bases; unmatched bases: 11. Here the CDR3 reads CASSLMAGQGSKNIQYF. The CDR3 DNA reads TGTGCCAGCAGTCTTATGGCAGGACAGGGATCCAAAAACATTCAGTACTTC.

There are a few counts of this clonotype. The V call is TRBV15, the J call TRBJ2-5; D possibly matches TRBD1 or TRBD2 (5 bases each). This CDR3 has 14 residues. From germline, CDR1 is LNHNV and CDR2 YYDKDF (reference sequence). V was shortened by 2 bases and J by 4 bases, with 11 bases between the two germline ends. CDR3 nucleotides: TGTGCCACCAGCAGACAGGGAGCTGTAGAGACCCAGTACTTC. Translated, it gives CATSRQGAVETQYF.

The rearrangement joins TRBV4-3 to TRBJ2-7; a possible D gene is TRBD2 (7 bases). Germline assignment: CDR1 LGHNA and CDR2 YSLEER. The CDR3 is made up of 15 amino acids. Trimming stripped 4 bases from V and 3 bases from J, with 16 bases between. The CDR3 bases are TGCGCCAGCAGCCCCATGAGGGGGGGGGGCTACGAGCAGTACTTC. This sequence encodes CASSPMRGGGYEQYF.

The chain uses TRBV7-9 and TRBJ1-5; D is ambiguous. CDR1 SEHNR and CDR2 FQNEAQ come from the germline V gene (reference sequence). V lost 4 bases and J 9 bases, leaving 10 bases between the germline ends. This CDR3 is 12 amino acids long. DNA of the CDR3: TGTGCCAGCAGCTCGCAGTGGGGGCCCCAGCATTTT. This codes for CASSSQWGPQHF. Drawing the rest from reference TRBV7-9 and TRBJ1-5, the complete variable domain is DTGVSQNPRHKITKRGQNVTFRCDPISEHNRLYWYRQTLGQGPEFLTYFQNEAQLEKSRLLSDRFSAERPKGSFSTLEIQRTEQGDSAMYLCASSSQWGPQHFGDGTRLSIL.

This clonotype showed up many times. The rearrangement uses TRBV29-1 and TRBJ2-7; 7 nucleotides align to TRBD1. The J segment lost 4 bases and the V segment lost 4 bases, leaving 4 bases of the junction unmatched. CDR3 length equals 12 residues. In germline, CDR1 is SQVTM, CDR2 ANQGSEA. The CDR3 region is CSVVAGGYEQYF. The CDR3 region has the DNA TGCAGCGTTGTGGCAGGGGGTTACGAGCAGTACTTC.

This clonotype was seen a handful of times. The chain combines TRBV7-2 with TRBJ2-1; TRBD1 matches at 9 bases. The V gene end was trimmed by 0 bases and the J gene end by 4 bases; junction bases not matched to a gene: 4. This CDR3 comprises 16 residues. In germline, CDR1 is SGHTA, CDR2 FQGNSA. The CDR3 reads CASSLATGTGYNEQFF. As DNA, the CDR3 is TGTGCCAGCAGCTTAGCGACAGGGACAGGGTACAATGAGCAGTTCTTC.

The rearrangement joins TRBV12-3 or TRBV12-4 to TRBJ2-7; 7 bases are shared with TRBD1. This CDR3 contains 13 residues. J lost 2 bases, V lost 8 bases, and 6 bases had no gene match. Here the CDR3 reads CASGPDRTYEQYF. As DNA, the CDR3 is TGTGCCAGCGGCCCGGACAGGACCTACGAGCAGTACTTC.

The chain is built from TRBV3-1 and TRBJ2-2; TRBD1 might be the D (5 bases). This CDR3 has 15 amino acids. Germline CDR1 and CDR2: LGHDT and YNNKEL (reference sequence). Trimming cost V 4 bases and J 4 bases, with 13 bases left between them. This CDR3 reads CASSPRAWGTGELFF. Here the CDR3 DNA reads TGTGCCAGCAGCCCCAGGGCGTGGGGCACCGGGGAGCTGTTTTTT. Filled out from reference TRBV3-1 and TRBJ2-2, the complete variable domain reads DTAVSQTPKYLVTQMGNDKSIKCEQNLGHDTMYWYKQDSKKFLKIMFSYNNKELIINETVPNRFSPKSPDKAHLNLHINSLELGDSAVYFCASSPRAWGTGELFFGEGSRLTVL.

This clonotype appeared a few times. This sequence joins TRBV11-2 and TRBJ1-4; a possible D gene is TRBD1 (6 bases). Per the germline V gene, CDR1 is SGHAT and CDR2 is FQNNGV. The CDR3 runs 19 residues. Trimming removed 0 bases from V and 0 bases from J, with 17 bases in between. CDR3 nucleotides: TGTGCCAGCAGCTTAGATCGAGGACAGAGGTTTGCAACTAATGAAAAACTGTTTTTT. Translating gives CASSLDRGQRFATNEKLFF.

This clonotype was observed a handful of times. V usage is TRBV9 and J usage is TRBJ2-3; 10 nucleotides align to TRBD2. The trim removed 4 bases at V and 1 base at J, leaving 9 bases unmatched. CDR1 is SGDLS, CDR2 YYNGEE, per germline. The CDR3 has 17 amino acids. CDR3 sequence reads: CASSRYSGGRGTDTQYF. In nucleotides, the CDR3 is TGTGCCAGCAGCCGATATAGCGGGGGGCGAGGCACAGATACGCAGTATTTT.

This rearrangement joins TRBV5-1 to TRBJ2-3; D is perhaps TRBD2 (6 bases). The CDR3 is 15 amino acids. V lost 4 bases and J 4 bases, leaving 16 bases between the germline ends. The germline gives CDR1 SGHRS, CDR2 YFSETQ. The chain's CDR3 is CASSKGDSPPDTQYF. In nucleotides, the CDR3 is TGCGCCAGCAGCAAAGGGGACTCTCCACCAGATACGCAGTATTTT. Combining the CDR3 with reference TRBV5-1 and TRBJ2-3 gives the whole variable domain KAGVTQTPRYLIKTRGQQVTLSCSPISGHRSVSWYQQTPGQGLQFLFEYFSETQRNKGNFPGRFSGRQFSNSRSEMNVSTLELGDSALYLCASSKGDSPPDTQYFGPGTRLTVL.

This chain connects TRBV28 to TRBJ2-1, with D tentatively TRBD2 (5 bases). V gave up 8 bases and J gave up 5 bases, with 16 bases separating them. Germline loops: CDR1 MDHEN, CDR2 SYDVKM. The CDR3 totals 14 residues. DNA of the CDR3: TGTGCCAGCGGTCCAGCGGAAATGAACAATGAGCAGTTCTTC. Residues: CASGPAEMNNEQFF.

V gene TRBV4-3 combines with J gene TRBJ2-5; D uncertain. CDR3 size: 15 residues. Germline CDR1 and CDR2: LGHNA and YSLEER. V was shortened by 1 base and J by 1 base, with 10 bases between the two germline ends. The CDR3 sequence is CASSQVDKGQETQYF. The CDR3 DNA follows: TGCGCCAGCAGCCAAGTGGATAAGGGCCAAGAGACCCAGTACTTC.